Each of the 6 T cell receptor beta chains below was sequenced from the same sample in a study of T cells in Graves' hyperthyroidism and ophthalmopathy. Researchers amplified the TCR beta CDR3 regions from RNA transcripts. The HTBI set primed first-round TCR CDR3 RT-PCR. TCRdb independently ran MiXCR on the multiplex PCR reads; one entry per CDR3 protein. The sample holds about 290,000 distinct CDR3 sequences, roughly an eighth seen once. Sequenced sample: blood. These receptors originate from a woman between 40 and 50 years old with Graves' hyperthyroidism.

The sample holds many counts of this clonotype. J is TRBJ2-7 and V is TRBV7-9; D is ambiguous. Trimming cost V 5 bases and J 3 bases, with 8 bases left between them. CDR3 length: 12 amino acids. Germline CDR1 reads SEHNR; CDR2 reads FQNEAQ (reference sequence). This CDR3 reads CASSPRYYEQYF. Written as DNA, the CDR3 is TGTGCCAGCAGCCCGCGGTACTACGAGCAGTACTTC.

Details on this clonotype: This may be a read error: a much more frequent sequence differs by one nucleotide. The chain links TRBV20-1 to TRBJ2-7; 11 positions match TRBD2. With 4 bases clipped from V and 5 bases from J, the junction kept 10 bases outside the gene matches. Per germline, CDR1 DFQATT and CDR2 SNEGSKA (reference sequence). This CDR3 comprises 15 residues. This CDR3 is CSAIHSGRAIHEQYF. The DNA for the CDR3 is TGCAGTGCTATACATAGCGGGAGGGCAATCCACGAGCAGTACTTC.

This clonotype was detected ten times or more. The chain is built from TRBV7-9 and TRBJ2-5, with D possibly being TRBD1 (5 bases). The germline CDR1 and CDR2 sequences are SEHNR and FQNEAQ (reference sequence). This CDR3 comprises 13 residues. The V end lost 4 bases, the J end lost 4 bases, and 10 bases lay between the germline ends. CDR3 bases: TGTGCCAGCAGCTGGACATCTCGAGAGACCCAGTACTTC. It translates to CASSWTSRETQYF. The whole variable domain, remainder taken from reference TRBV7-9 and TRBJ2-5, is DTGVSQNPRHKITKRGQNVTFRCDPISEHNRLYWYRQTLGQGPEFLTYFQNEAQLEKSRLLSDRFSAERPKGSFSTLEIQRTEQGDSAMYLCASSWTSRETQYFGPGTRLLVL.

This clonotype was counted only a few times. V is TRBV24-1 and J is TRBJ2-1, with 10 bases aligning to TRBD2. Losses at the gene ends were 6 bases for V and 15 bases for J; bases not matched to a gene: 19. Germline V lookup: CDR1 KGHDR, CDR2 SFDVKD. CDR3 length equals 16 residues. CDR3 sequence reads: CATSKASGSGFANRFF. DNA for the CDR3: TGTGCCACCAGTAAAGCTAGCGGGAGCGGTTTTGCCAATCGGTTCTTC.

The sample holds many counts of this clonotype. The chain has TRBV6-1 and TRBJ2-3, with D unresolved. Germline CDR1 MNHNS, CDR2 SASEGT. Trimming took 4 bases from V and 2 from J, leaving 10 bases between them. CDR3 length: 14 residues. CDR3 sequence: CASSGGRTTDTQYF. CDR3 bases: TGTGCCAGCAGTGGAGGCCGTACCACAGATACGCAGTATTTT.

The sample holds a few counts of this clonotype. CDR3 loop: CASSPLAGARSGELFF. CDR3 in DNA: TGTGCCAGCAGTCCACTAGCGGGAGCCAGATCCGGGGAGCTGTTTTTT. The rearrangement joins TRBV6-1 to TRBJ2-2, with 11 nucleotides matching TRBD2. The CDR3 extends over 16 amino acids. Germline-derived CDR1 and CDR2 are MNHNS and SASEGT. V was clipped by 5 bases and J by 6 bases; unmatched bases: 8.